These 7 T cell receptor beta chains share one sample of origin, sequenced in a study of tissue T cells after allogeneic stem cell transplantation (dated by TCRdb to between 2021 and 2024). The time point label, as the study defines it: mouse harvest day 7 after allogeneic transplant. Mouse grafts combined 10^7 T-cell-depleted bone marrow cells with 10^6 splenic CD5+ T cells, given via tail vein injection. Libraries were prepared through the immunoSEQ multiplex PCR assay. TCRdb re-hosts the immuneACCESS table, in-frame sequences only. Its copies lack some clones; in the studies checked, an unresolved V gene accounts for under half of them, and the cause for the rest is not known. The sample table records under 7,000 clones; less than 65% of these occur just once. About 7.2% of the sample is in the top ten clones. Sequencing input: gut tissue. The receptor set was obtained from a female BALB/c mouse given C57BL/6 T cells with graft-versus-host disease after an allogeneic hematopoietic cell transplant.

Details on this clone: Mouse gene names apply. The read is 1 residue too short to cover the CDR3 end, so that end is filled in from the germline J gene. Other DNA sequences within the sample encode an identical CDR3. J is TRBJ2-2 and V is TRBV14, with D perhaps TRBD1 or TRBD2 (5 bases each). CDR3 size: 15 residues. V lost 5 bases, J lost 3 bases, and 14 bases lay in between. CDR1 is SGHDT and CDR2 is FRDEAV in the germline V gene. The part of the CDR3 DNA that was read is TGTGCCAGCAGCTTAAGACCGGGGGACACCGGGCAGCTCTAC. This encodes CASSLRPGDTGQLY. The whole CDR3 sequence is CASSLRPGDTGQLYF.

In the case of this clone: The listed genes are named as in mouse. The read terminates 1 residue before the CDR3 end, so the remaining end is supplied by the germline J gene. The chain combines TRBV3 with TRBJ2-5; 7 nucleotides match TRBD2. The CDR3 length is 14 residues. Germline values: CDR1 SNHLY, CDR2 FYNGKV (reference sequence). The ends lost 2 bases at V and 2 bases at J; junction bases unmatched: 1. This chain's CDR3 is CASSLLGVQDTQYF. The covered CDR3 bases are TGTGCCAGCAGCTTACTGGGGGTCCAAGACACCCAGTAC.

By sample fraction, this clone is medium-sized. The genes and germline here are from mouse. The CDR3 end is not reached by the read, which stops 1 residue before it; the germline J gene fills it in. The chain recombines TRBV19 with TRBJ2-7; 11 nucleotides agree with TRBD2. Losses at the gene ends were 4 bases for V and 2 bases for J; bases not matched to a gene: 5. The CDR3 loop spans 15 amino acids. From germline, CDR1 is FNHDT and CDR2 SITEND (reference sequence). CDR3 DNA, as far as it was read: TGTGCCAGCAGTCACGGACTGGGGGGTCCCTATGAACAGTAC. Its translation is CASSHGLGGPYEQY. The entire CDR3 protein reads CASSHGLGGPYEQYF. Full variable domain (missing parts from reference TRBV19 and TRBJ2-7): GGIITQTPKFLIGQEGQKLTLKCQQNFNHDTMYWYRQDSGKGLRLIYYSITENDLQKGDLSEGYDASREKKSSFSLTVTSAQKNEMAVFLCASSHGLGGPYEQYFGPGTRLTVL.

Comment on this clone: The listed genes are named as in mouse. The read terminates 1 residue ahead of where the CDR3 ends, so the germline J gene completes it. This rearrangement joins TRBV16 to TRBJ2-5, with a tentative D call TRBD1 (7 bases). V lost 2 bases to trimming and J lost 2 bases, with 8 bases between them. Germline V gives CDR1 SGHSA, CDR2 FRNQAP. The CDR3 runs to 14 residues. The sequenced part of the CDR3 DNA is TGTGCAAGCAGCTTACAGGGGGGCCAAGACACCCAGTAC. Encoded protein: CASSLQGGQDTQY. The whole CDR3 reads CASSLQGGQDTQYF.

Judged by abundance, this clone is medium-sized. Genes and germline come from the mouse. The CDR3 loop reads CASSLGPSNTGQLYF. The CDR3 bases that were read are TGTGCCAGCTCTCTCGGGCCGTCAAACACCGGGCAGCTCTAC. The chain recombines TRBV12-1 with TRBJ2-2; no reliable D call. The CDR3 extends 1 residue past the end of the read, so its final part is completed from the germline J gene. This CDR3 has 15 amino acids. With 0 bases removed from V and 0 bases from J, the gap between germline ends came to 7 bases. The germline V gene has CDR1 SGHSN and CDR2 HYEKVE.

This clone was detected once. Mouse names are used for the genes. With the read ending 1 residue before the CDR3 end, the germline J gene is used to fill in that end. The rearrangement joins TRBV31 to TRBJ1-4, with D possibly being TRBD1 (6 bases). The V end was cut by 3 bases, the J end by 7 bases, with 9 bases between. CDR3 length: 12 amino acids. Germline CDR1 and CDR2: GKSSPN and SITVG. The CDR3 here is CAWRGGGERLFF. The DNA read from the CDR3 is TGTGCCTGGAGAGGGGGGGGCGAAAGATTATTT.

This clone came up a few times. Gene names are mouse gene names. The DNA ends 1 residue before the CDR3 does, and the rest of the CDR3 is filled in from the germline J gene. The chain recombines TRBV16 with TRBJ1-6, with unresolved D. TRBJ1-6 is sorted into the ORF group, with uncertain function. Deletions cut 3 bases from V and 4 bases from J, with 4 bases between. This CDR3 region has 13 residues. The germline V gene encodes CDR1 SGHSA and CDR2 FRNQAP. The sequenced CDR3 bases are TGTGCAAGCAGCTTCAGTTATAATTCGCCCCTCTAC. Protein: CASSFSYNSPLY. The CDR3 in its entirety is CASSFSYNSPLYF.